One TCR beta chain is described in this entry. This CDR3 has 12 amino acids. Germline V lookup: CDR1 SQVTM, CDR2 ANQGSEA. Trimming removed 1 base at V and 4 bases at J, with 8 bases between. Naive CD8 cells lacked CD45RO and underwent positive selection for CCR7, leaving out terminally differentiated effector memory CD45RA+ cells. Donors comprised healthy HIV-negative adults lacking recent acute infections or vaccinations. The DNA input per sorted-subset replicate PCR was about 190 ng, corresponding to roughly 30,000 T cell genomes. This table comes from immunoSEQ multiplex PCR, and its TCRdb copy is limited to in-frame clones, with some not included. Among hundreds of thousands of clones, about 95% were seen once, and the ten largest hold about 0.12%. The data were taken from a study of shared clonotypes between healthy human individuals.

The rearrangement uses TRBV29-1 and TRBJ2-7; D gene ambiguous. This TCR came from a woman aged 30 to 39 in good health. Sequenced input: naive CD8+ T cells sorted from blood. Here the CDR3 DNA reads TGCAGCGTTGAAGCCGGGCCGTACGAGCAGTACTTC. It encodes CSVEAGPYEQYF.